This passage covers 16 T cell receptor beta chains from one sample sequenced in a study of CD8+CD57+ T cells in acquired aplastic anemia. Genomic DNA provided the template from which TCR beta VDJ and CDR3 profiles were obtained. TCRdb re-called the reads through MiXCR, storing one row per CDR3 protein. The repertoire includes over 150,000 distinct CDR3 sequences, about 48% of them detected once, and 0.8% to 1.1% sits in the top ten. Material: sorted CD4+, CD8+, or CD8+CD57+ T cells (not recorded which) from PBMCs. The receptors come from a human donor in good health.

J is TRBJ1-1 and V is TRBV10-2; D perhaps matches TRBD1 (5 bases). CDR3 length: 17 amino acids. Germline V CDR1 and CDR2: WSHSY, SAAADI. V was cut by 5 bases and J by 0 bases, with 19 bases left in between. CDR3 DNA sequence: TGCGCCAGCAGTTCCGGGGCCGGCGGGTTAATGAACACTGAAGCTTTCTTT. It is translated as CASSSGAGGLMNTEAFF.

The CDR3 is CAIYGGSTDTQYF. CDR3 nucleotide sequence: TGTGCCATCTATGGCGGAAGCACAGATACGCAGTATTTT. This rearrangement joins TRBV10-3 to TRBJ2-3; no reliable D call. The germline CDR1 and CDR2 sequences are ENHRY and SYGVKD. V lost 8 bases, J lost 0 bases, and 9 bases lay in between. The CDR3 has 13 amino acids.

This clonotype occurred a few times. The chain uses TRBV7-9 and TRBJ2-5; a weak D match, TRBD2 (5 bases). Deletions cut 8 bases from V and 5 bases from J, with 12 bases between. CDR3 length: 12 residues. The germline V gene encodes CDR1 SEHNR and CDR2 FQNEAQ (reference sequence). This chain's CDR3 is CASRGALETQYF. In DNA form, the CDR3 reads TGTGCCAGCCGGGGAGCTTTGGAGACCCAGTACTTC.

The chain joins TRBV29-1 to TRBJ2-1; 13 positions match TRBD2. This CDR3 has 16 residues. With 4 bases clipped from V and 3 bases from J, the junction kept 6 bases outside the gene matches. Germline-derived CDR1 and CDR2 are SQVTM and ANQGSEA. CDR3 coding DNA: TGCAGCGTTGCAGGACTAGCGGGAGTAGGCTACAATGAGCAGTTCTTC. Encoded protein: CSVAGLAGVGYNEQFF.

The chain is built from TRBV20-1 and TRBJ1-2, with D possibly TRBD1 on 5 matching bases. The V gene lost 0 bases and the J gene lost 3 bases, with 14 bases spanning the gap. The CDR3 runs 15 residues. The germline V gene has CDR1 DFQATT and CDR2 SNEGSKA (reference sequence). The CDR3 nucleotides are TGCAGTGCTAGAGAAGGAGGGGCGAAGGACTATGGCTACACCTTC. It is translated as CSAREGGAKDYGYTF.

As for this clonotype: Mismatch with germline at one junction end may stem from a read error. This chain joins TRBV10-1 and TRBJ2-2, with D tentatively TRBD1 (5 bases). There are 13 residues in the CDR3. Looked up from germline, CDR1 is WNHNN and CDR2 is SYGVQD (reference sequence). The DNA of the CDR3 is TGCGCCAGCTGTGACAGAGGAACCGGGGAGCTGTTTTTT. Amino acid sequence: CASCDRGTGELFF.

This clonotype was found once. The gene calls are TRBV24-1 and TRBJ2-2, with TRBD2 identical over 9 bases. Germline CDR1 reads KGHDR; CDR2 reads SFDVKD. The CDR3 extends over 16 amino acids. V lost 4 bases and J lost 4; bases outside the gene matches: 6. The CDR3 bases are TGTGCCACCAGTGAGTTAGCGGGGGACTCCACCGGGGAGCTGTTTTTT. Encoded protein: CATSELAGDSTGELFF.

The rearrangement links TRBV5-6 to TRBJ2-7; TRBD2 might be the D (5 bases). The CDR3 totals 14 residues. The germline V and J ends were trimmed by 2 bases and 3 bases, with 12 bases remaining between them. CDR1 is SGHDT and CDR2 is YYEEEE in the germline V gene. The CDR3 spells CASSFVLRGYEQYF. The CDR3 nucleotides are TGTGCCAGCAGCTTTGTCCTTCGGGGCTACGAGCAGTACTTC. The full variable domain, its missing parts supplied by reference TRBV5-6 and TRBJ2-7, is DAGVTQSPTHLIKTRGQQVTLRCSPKSGHDTVSWYQQALGQGPQFIFQYYEEEERQRGNFPDRFSGHQFPNYSSELNVNALLLGDSALYLCASSFVLRGYEQYFGPGTRLTVT.

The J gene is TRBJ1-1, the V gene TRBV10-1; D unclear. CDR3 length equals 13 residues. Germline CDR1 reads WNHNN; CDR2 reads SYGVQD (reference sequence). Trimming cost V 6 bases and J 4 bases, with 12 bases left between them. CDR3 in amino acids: CASSLGRPTEAFF. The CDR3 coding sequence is TGCGCCAGCAGCCTCGGACGGCCCACTGAAGCTTTCTTT.

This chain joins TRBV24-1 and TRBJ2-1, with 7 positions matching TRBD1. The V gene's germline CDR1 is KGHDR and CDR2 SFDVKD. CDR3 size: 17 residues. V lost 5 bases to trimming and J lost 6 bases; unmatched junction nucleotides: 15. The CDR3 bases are TGTGCCACCAGTGGCCCAAGGACAGGAGTCCGATTCAATGAGCAGTTCTTC. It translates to CATSGPRTGVRFNEQFF.

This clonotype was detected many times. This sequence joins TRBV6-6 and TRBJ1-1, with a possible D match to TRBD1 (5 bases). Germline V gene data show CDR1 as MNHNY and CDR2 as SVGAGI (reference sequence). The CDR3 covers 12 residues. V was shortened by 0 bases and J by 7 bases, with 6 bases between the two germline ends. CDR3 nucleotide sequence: TGTGCCAGCAGTTACTCAGGGGATGAAGCTTTCTTT. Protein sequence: CASSYSGDEAFF.

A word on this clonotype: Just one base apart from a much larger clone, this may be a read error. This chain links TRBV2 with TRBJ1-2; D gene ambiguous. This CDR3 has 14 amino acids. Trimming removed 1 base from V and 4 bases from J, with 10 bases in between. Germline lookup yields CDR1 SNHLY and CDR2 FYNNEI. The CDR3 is CASSEVGGAYGYTF. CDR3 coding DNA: TGTGCCAGCAGTGAAGTTGGAGGCGCCTATGGCTACACCTTC.

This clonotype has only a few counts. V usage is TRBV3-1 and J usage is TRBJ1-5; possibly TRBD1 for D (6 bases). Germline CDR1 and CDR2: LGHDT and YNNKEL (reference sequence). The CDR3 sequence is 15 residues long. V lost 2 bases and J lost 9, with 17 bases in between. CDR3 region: CASSQSQGPDLPQHF. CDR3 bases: TGTGCCAGCAGCCAATCACAGGGTCCGGATCTGCCCCAGCATTTT.

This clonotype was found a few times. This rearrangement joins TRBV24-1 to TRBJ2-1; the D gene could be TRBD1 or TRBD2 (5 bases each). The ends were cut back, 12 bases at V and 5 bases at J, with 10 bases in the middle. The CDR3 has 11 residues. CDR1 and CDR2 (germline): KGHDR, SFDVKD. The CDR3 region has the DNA TGTGCCTCCGGGGCCCACAATGAGCAGTTCTTC. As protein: CASGAHNEQFF.

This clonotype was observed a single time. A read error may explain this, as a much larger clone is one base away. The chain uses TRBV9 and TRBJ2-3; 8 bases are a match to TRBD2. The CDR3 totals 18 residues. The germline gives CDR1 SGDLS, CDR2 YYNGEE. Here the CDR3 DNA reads TGTGCCGGCAGCGTAATCGGTTCGGGGGGGACTAGCACAGATACGCAGTATTTT. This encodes CAGSVIGSGGTSTDTQYF.

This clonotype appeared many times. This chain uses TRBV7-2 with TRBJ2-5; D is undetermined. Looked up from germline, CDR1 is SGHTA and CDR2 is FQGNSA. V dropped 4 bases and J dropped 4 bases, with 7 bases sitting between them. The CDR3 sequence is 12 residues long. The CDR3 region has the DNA TGTGCCAGCAGCTACAGTGGAGAGACCCAGTACTTC. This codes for CASSYSGETQYF.